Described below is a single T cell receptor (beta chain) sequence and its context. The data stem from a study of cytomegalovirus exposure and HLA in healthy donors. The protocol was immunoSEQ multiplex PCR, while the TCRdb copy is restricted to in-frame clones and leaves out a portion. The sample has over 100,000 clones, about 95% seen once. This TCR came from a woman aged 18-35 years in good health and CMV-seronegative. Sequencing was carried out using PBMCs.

The CDR3 is CASSEAPGSGRDTQYF. The CDR3 DNA follows: TGTGCCAGCAGTGAAGCCCCGGGTAGCGGGAGGGATACGCAGTATTTT. V is TRBV6-1 and J is TRBJ2-3; 10 positions match TRBD2. V shed 0 bases, J shed 6 bases, and the junction held 6 bases outside the gene matches. The CDR3 is 16 amino acids. Germline values: CDR1 MNHNS, CDR2 SASEGT.